This T cell receptor beta chain was observed in a study of T cell repertoires in cytomegalovirus infection. TCRdb reprocessed the reads with MiXCR, giving one entry per CDR3 protein. Altogether about 360,000 distinct CDR3 sequences are present, roughly 18% being singletons, with the ten largest covering less than 9.5%. On this clonotype itself: Its antigen remains unknown.

General study points: It was HLA-C-restricted CMV-specific TCR beta clonotypes that dominated the response ex vivo.

Germline loops: CDR1 DFQATT, CDR2 SNEGSKA (reference sequence). The CDR3 length is 12 residues. The V end lost 3 bases, the J end lost 0 bases, and 5 bases lay between the germline ends. The receptor was derived from a human donor in good health (CMV status not recorded). Some clones in this sample may be carry-over from other donors' samples. The chain couples TRBV20-1 to TRBJ1-1; D is unclear. The sequencing input was PBMCs. The CDR3 loop reads CSASPMNTEAFF. The CDR3 coding sequence is TGCAGTGCTAGTCCGATGAACACTGAAGCTTTCTTT.